The T cell receptor beta chain under discussion was sequenced for a study of T-cell memory formation after mild COVID-19 (dated by TCRdb to about 2021). For the study in its entirety: TCR sequence clusters from the two donors were largely donor specific. The cohort comprised two young, previously healthy adult volunteers, one female and one male. In a couple of donors, T-cell clones that expanded and contracted after mild COVID-19 were tracked by sequencing TCRalpha and TCRbeta repertoires over time.

Ficoll-Paque density gradient centrifugation was used to isolate PBMCs. The reads were generated on an Illumina NovaSeq 6000. TCRalpha and TCRbeta cDNA libraries were built by 5'RACE with constant-segment primers, adding sample barcodes and unique molecular identifiers. RNA was extracted from every sample with Trizol reagent. Library amplification was performed in two PCR steps, and a second sample barcode and Illumina TruSeq adapters were introduced in the second step. The libraries were sequenced on an Illumina NovaSeq using 2 x 150 bp paired-end reads. The authors processed their data as follows. Demultiplexing of reads and collapsing into UMI-guided consensus sequences were performed with migec v1.2.7. Using mixcr v2.1.11, UMI consensuses were aligned to TRA and TRB V and J templates and then assembled into clonotypes. A clonotype was counted as expanded or contracted only when both edgeR and NoisET called the clonotype significant, with the noise models trained on biological replicates. For edgeR calls, the cutoffs were a false discovery rate-adjusted p below 0.01 and a log2 fold-change threshold of 1. As an exploratory analysis of dynamics, max-normalized trajectories of the 1000 most abundant clonotypes were examined with PCA combined with hierarchical clustering. The CD4 or CD8 phenotype of responding clones was assigned using the separately sequenced CD4+ and CD8+ repertoires. TCRdb handled the public reads itself, with Q25 trimming in fastp and clone calling in MiXCR, and kept productive beta chains. All rows with the same CDR3 protein become a single entry with the most common DNA and genes. It is TCRdb's table, rather than the study itself, that gives the V and J calls and clone size. This sample comprises around 100,000 distinct CDR3 sequences, about a fifth of them detected only once. Clones ranked in the top ten supply about 42% of the sample.

On the study overall, not on this receptor specifically: Contracting CD4+ clones were found mainly in CM and EM memory subsets, while CD8+ clones were enriched in EMRA. The study covered only a couple of mild cases, and larger cohorts including severe cases with pre-infection samples were considered necessary. Some responding clones were detected in pre-infection memory, suggesting pre-existing cross-reactive memory T cells joined the SARS-CoV-2 response. Balanced CD4/CD8 phenotypes were observed for clones contracting from day 15 to 85, whereas a bias towards CD4+ was observed for a second wave of clones expanding from day 15 to 37. SARS-CoV-2 specificity of the second-wave clones peaking on day 37 was not confirmed.

Between the V and J ends, shortened by 8 bases and 6 bases respectively, the junction contains 17 bases. From its cysteine to its phenylalanine, the CDR3 spans 13 amino acids. Solely the CDR3 DNA is kept, with 39 bases framed from the first base. The germline V gene sets CDR1 to MDHEN and CDR2 to SYDVKM. Points on this clonotype: Its cognate antigen has yet to be identified. Base qualities are not provided; no much larger clone lies one nucleotide away.

The rearranged chain carries TRBV28 and TRBJ2-7; TRBD2 is perhaps the D gene, given 5 matching bases. This receptor was taken from a man aged 18 to 29 who had mild COVID-19 (a few samples of this study predate the infection). The sample titles of this study are shuffled in the database, so cell type and time point are left out; the donor was told from shared clones. Sequenced sample: PBMCs or a T cell subset sorted from them (not recorded which). The DNA sequence is as follows: TGTGCCAGCCGGAGTTCGCCTGGGAGCGAGCAGTACTTC. This gives the protein CASRSSPGSEQYF.